The T cell receptor (beta chain) under discussion was sequenced for a study of T cell repertoires in aging, cancer and after chemotherapy (dated by TCRdb to between 2017 and 2020). Looking at the study overall: The donors fell into six age groups ranging from 30 or younger to 70 or older, and each group had at least three individuals. In the solid tumor group, paired pre- and post-chemotherapy samples were obtained from brain tumor (glioblastoma) patients receiving temozolomide-based therapy. Millions of TCR reads were contained in the full dataset. To look at immunoaging and at how T cells reconstitute after chemotherapy, the study profiled TCR beta repertoires in peripheral blood from both healthy donors and cancer patients. Alongside 95 to 100 healthy donors serving as a reference group, the cohort included approximately 220 cancer patients, of whom some 94 had hematological cancers and 110 to 140 had solid cancers. General study outcomes and caveats: Compared with age-matched healthy donors, untreated patients with either hematological or solid cancers had significantly lower TCR diversity in the blood along with higher clonality. In healthy donors, the decline in TCR diversity with age was mainly explained by loss of richness, whereas in cancer patients loss of evenness was also found to contribute. An increase in median generation probability over the chemotherapy interval was observed in both cancer cohorts, suggesting that the repertoire was reconstituted through rebound thymic output. It was noted by the authors that conclusions about immunological memory after chemotherapy cannot be drawn from the repertoire data.

The CDR3 has 14 amino acids, counting the end cysteine and phenylalanine. Solely the CDR3 DNA is kept, with 42 bases framed from the first base. Via the germline V gene, CDR1 is SGHDT and CDR2 YYEEEE. V is cut back by 4 bases and J by 6 bases, with 4 bases in the junction unmatched. As regards this clonotype: The target of this receptor is not known. No base quality values were provided; no much bigger clone lies one nucleotide off.

TCR beta rearrangements were amplified from genomic DNA isolated from peripheral blood, not from sorted cells or RNA. Using a mixed TRB-A/B primer pool, multiplex touch-down PCR amplified rearranged TRB sequences covering the V, D and J segments. Illumina adapters and sample indices were attached to the amplicons in two consecutive PCR reactions using Phusion HS II polymerase. After gel purification with the NucleoSpin Gel and PCR Clean-up kit, the amplicons were checked using Qubit and an Agilent 2100 Bioanalyzer. Libraries were sequenced on an Illumina MiSeq using 600-cycle, single-indexed, paired-end runs. The study's own analysis went as follows. MiXCR versions 2.12 and 3.0.5 were used to process TRB sequences. Each unique CDR3 nucleotide sequence was treated as one clone, and only productive sequences with two or more reads were kept. The repertoire metrics were Shannon diversity, evenness, clonality (calculated as one minus evenness), and diversity profiles parameterized by alpha from 0 to 5. The IGoR algorithm was used to calculate generation probabilities for clones in the paired samples taken before and after chemotherapy. TCRdb trimmed the raw reads at Q25, called clones with MiXCR and kept productive beta chains. All rows with the same CDR3 protein become a single entry with the most common DNA and genes. TCRdb's processing, not the authors', yielded these V and J calls. Here the sample has about 21,000 distinct CDR3 sequences; roughly two fifths occur a single time. The top ten clonotypes cover roughly 17% of the sample.

The receptor comes from a human donor with a solid tumor. The chain joins TRBV5-6 to TRBJ1-5; a stretch of 10 junction bases matches TRBD1. Sequencing input: blood. CDR3 sequence: CASSLGQGSQPQHF. In nucleotide form, the sequence is TGTGCCAGCAGCCTGGGACAGGGGAGTCAGCCCCAGCATTTT.